This T cell receptor (beta chain) was sequenced in a study of blood T cell repertoires in COVID-19. Study information: Specimens from acute and convalescent COVID-19 originated in the United States, Italy and Spain. The analysed material was cDNA or gDNA that came from T cells, B-cell-depleted T cells, or PBMCs.

As originally analysed: Researchers report that nucleated cell counts were estimated from reference gene primer amplification. Only in-frame clones appear in the TCRdb table, and some are missing; sequencing was by immunoSEQ multiplex PCR. V and J calls and clone size come straight from that table; D and trimming were deduced from the DNA. The table shows some 200,000 clones, with 70% to 85% occurring only once. The source is a human donor with acute or convalescent COVID-19. The donor label of this sample is uncertain. The sequenced sample consisted of peripheral blood.

The CDR3 reads CSVGGEGRINTGELFF. As DNA, the CDR3 is TGCAGCGTTGGTGGGGAGGGCCGCATTAACACCGGGGAGCTGTTTTTT. The J gene is TRBJ2-2, the V gene TRBV29-1, with 7 bases lining up with TRBD2. Looked up from germline, CDR1 is SQVTM and CDR2 is ANQGSEA. The CDR3 is 16 amino acids. The junction had 10 bases not matched to a gene; V was cut back by 4 bases and J by 2 bases.